Following are 21 T cell receptor beta chains from one sample sequenced in a study of T cell clonality in common variable immunodeficiency. The assay was immunoSEQ multiplex PCR, and TCRdb's table has in-frame clones only and misses some. Altogether about 42,000 clones were found in the sample, and no singletons occur. The material sequenced was peripheral blood mononuclear cells. The receptors were gathered from a person between 18 and 75 years old in good health.

There are many counts of this clone. CDR3 loop: CSARDLKGAYEQYF. The sequenced part of the CDR3 DNA is TGCAGTGCTAGAGATCTAAAAGGGGCATACGAG. The V gene is TRBV20-1, the J gene TRBJ2-7, with D perhaps matching TRBD1 (5 bases). The read ends 3 residues shy of where the CDR3 ends; the end is completed using the germline J gene. The V gene's germline CDR1 is DFQATT and CDR2 SNEGSKA (reference sequence). Trimming took 0 bases from V and 4 from J, leaving 13 bases between them. This CDR3 spans 14 amino acids.

This clone was observed a few times. The read terminates 3 residues ahead of where the CDR3 ends, so the germline J gene completes it. The rearrangement uses TRBV6-1 and TRBJ1-5; no clear D. Trimming left V 3 bases short and J 0 bases short, with 6 bases between. The CDR3 is 14 amino acids. Germline V gives CDR1 MNHNS, CDR2 SASEGT. CDR3 sequence reads: CASSDVFSNQPQHF. Incomplete CDR3 DNA: TGTGCCAGCAGTGACGTTTTTAGCAATCAGCCC.

Turning to this clone: The read ends 3 residues early relative to the CDR3; the germline J gene fills the gap. The chain uses TRBV2 and TRBJ2-3, with a tentative D call TRBD2 (6 bases). Germline loops: CDR1 SNHLY, CDR2 FYNNEI. This CDR3 comprises 16 residues. CDR3 bases read: TGTGCCAGCAGTGAAGGGGGCCGGGGGATACAAGAGACG. The encoded protein is CASSEGGRGIQET. The entire CDR3 protein is CASSEGGRGIQETQYF.

About this clone: The read ends 3 residues shy of where the CDR3 ends; the end is completed using the germline J gene. The genes are TRBV19 and TRBJ1-5; tentative D call: TRBD1 (5 bases). V lost 7 bases to trimming and J lost 2 bases, with 9 bases between them. Germline loops: CDR1 LNHDA, CDR2 SQIVND (reference sequence). The CDR3 totals 13 residues. The CDR3 loop reads CASTRGGNQPQHF. CDR3 DNA, as far as it was read: TGTGCCAGTACGCGGGGCGGCAATCAGCCC.

This clone was observed many times. The sequenced fragment ends 3 residues before the CDR3 boundary, so the rest is inferred from the germline J gene. The J gene is TRBJ1-5, the V gene TRBV7-2, with a possible D match to TRBD1 (5 bases). CDR1 is SGHTA, CDR2 FQGNSA, per germline. This CDR3 has 14 residues. V lost 5 bases and J 3 bases, leaving 11 bases between the germline ends. The CDR3 bases that were read are TGTGCCAGCAGCCAAGAGGGGAACAATCAGCCC. Its protein product is CASSQEGNNQP. The full CDR3 is CASSQEGNNQPQHF.

This clone showed up many times. Read sequence stops 3 residues before the CDR3 end, and the germline J gene provides the missing end. The rearrangement joins TRBV20-1 to TRBJ2-1; 12 bases align to TRBD2. Germline CDR1 DFQATT, CDR2 SNEGSKA (reference sequence). This CDR3 comprises 17 residues. V lost 6 bases to trimming and J lost 6 bases; unmatched junction nucleotides: 15. Here the CDR3 reads CSANGLAGGPGLNEQFF. CDR3 bases read: TGCAGTGCAAACGGGCTAGCGGGAGGGCCGGGGCTCAATGAG.

Ten or more counts support this clone. Coverage ceases 3 residues before the CDR3 finishes, and the germline J gene fills in the end. This rearrangement joins TRBV6-2 or TRBV6-3 to TRBJ2-1, with a possible D match to TRBD1 (5 bases). CDR1 is MNHEY and CDR2 is SVGEGT in the germline V gene. The CDR3 is 16 amino acids. With 0 bases removed from V and 4 bases from J, the gap between germline ends came to 13 bases. The covered CDR3 bases are TGTGCCAGCAGTTACTCGGACACCCGAGATTACAATGAG. Protein product: CASSYSDTRDYNE. The complete CDR3 sequence is CASSYSDTRDYNEQFF.

This clone was counted many times. Partial CDR3 DNA: TGTGCCAGCAGTGCCTCTACTAGCGGGAATTCCTACAATGAG. Its translation is CASSASTSGNSYNE. The full CDR3 reads CASSASTSGNSYNEQFF. The chain has TRBV2 and TRBJ2-1; 10 nucleotides match TRBD2. The CDR3 end is not reached by the read, which stops 3 residues before it; the germline J gene fills it in. Germline V gene lookup returns CDR1 SNHLY and CDR2 FYNNEI. This CDR3 has 17 amino acids. After removal of 4 bases from V and 1 base from J, the junction contained 7 bases not matched to a gene.

This clone is judged medium-sized (0.01 to 0.1%). The read terminates 3 residues before the CDR3 end, so the remaining end is supplied by the germline J gene. The rearrangement links TRBV7-2 to TRBJ2-7; 7 bases match TRBD1. Germline V gives CDR1 SGHTA, CDR2 FQGNSA. The junction had 6 bases not matched to a gene; V was cut back by 1 base and J by 3 bases. The CDR3 consists of 15 residues. Partial CDR3 DNA: TGTGCCAGCAGCTTAGGACAGGGTAGGGGCTACGAG. This codes for CASSLGQGRGYE. The full CDR3 protein is CASSLGQGRGYEQYF.

This clone was seen ten or more times. The read terminates 3 residues ahead of where the CDR3 ends, so the germline J gene completes it. V and J are TRBV7-3 and TRBJ2-5, with no clear D. V gave up 4 bases and J gave up 5 bases, with 11 bases separating them. CDR1 is SGHTA, CDR2 FQGTGA, per germline. CDR3 length equals 13 residues. CDR3 amino acids: CASSYSLDETQYF. Partial CDR3 DNA: TGTGCCAGCAGCTATTCCCTAGACGAGACC.

This clone was counted many times. The CDR3 end lies 3 residues beyond the end of the read and is filled in from the germline J gene. J is TRBJ2-2 and V is TRBV9, with 8 nucleotides matching TRBD2. Germline V gene data show CDR1 as SGDLS and CDR2 as YYNGEE. The CDR3 is 15 amino acids. J lost 3 bases, V lost 4 bases, and 5 bases had no gene match. The CDR3 sequence is CASSLPGGDTGELFF. CDR3 bases read: TGTGCCAGCAGCCTTCCCGGGGGGGACACCGGGGAG.

In its sample, this clone was seen many times. The observed sequence ends 3 residues before the CDR3 terminus, with the missing tail filled in from the germline J gene. The chain joins TRBV20-1 to TRBJ1-4; TRBD1 is a possible D gene (6 bases). Germline V gene sequence: CDR1 DFQATT, CDR2 SNEGSKA (reference sequence). This CDR3 region has 13 residues. With 0 bases removed from V and 8 bases from J, the gap between germline ends came to 10 bases. CDR3 residues: CSARDRQGEKLFF. CDR3 DNA, as far as it was read: TGCAGTGCTAGAGATCGGCAGGGGGAAAAA.

This clone was counted many times. Read sequence stops 3 residues before the CDR3 end, and the germline J gene provides the missing end. The chain uses TRBV19 and TRBJ2-2; unclear D gene. The ends were cut back, 4 bases at V and 6 bases at J, with 3 bases in the middle. The germline V gene encodes CDR1 LNHDA and CDR2 SQIVND (reference sequence). The CDR3 covers 11 residues. This CDR3 reads CASSTAGELFF. CDR3 DNA (partial): TGTGCCAGTAGTACTGCCGGGGAG.

By its share, this clone is medium-sized. Read coverage stops 3 residues before the CDR3 terminus; the germline J gene supplies the remainder. This sequence joins TRBV5-1 and TRBJ1-2, with D perhaps TRBD1 (5 bases). This CDR3 is 20 amino acids long. Trimming stripped 0 bases from V and 2 bases from J, with 26 bases between. Germline V lookup: CDR1 SGHRS, CDR2 YFSETQ. CDR3 bases read: TGCGCCAGCAGCTTGGTAGGCAGGGCGACAAATCGACTGTCCAACTATGGC. Amino acids: CASSLVGRATNRLSNYG. The entire CDR3 is CASSLVGRATNRLSNYGYTF.

About this clone itself: The CDR3 is cut off 3 residues early in the read; its end comes from the germline J gene. The J gene is TRBJ2-2, the V gene TRBV18; 7 nucleotides match TRBD1. The CDR3 totals 15 residues. Unmatched junction bases numbered 1, after V lost 3 bases and J lost 0 bases. CDR1 and CDR2 (germline): KGHSH, LQKENI. The CDR3 region is CASSPGTANTGELFF. The sequenced part of the CDR3 DNA is TGTGCCAGCTCACCCGGGACAGCGAACACCGGGGAG.

This clone was picked up many times. Read sequence stops 3 residues before the CDR3 end, and the germline J gene provides the missing end. J is TRBJ2-1 and V is TRBV9; 7 bases fit TRBD1. CDR3 size: 13 residues. The junction had 2 bases not matched to a gene; V was cut back by 2 bases and J by 6 bases. The germline gives CDR1 SGDLS, CDR2 YYNGEE. The CDR3: CASSVRQGNEQFF. The CDR3 bases that were read are TGTGCCAGCAGCGTCCGACAGGGCAATGAG.

This clone came up many times. The same CDR3 is also encoded by other DNA sequences in this sample. The CDR3 protein is CASSPTGPGAGNTIYF. The CDR3 bases that were read are TGTGCCAGCTCACCAACAGGGCCGGGAGCTGGAAACACC. This chain joins TRBV18 and TRBJ1-3; D may be TRBD1 (6 bases). The read is 3 residues too short to cover the CDR3 end, so that end is filled in from the germline J gene. CDR1 is KGHSH and CDR2 is LQKENI in the germline V gene. Deletions cut 2 bases from V and 2 bases from J, with 13 bases between. This CDR3 is 16 amino acids long.

This clone came up a few times. The CDR3 is cut off 3 residues early in the read; its end comes from the germline J gene. This rearrangement joins TRBV7-8 to TRBJ2-5; perhaps TRBD1 as D (5 bases). Trimming removed 1 base from V and 5 bases from J, with 14 bases in between. In germline, CDR1 is SGHVS, CDR2 FQNEAQ. This CDR3 spans 15 amino acids. This chain's CDR3 is CASSLGHQGTETQYF. The sequenced part of the CDR3 DNA is TGTGCCAGCAGCTTAGGACACCAGGGTACCGAGACC.

In this sample, this clone turned up many times. The chain's CDR3 is CASSLARDTQYF. The sequenced CDR3 bases are TGCGCCAGCAGCTTGGCGAGGGATACG. This chain links TRBV5-1 with TRBJ2-3; D gene ambiguous. The read finishes 3 residues shy of the CDR3 end, and the germline J gene is used to complete it. Germline CDR1 and CDR2: SGHRS and YFSETQ. The CDR3 is 12 amino acids. Deletions cut 0 bases from V and 6 bases from J, with 5 bases between.

The table lists this clone with many counts. The read stops 3 residues short of the end of the CDR3; the missing end is completed from the germline J gene. The chain has TRBV7-2 and TRBJ1-5; D may be TRBD1 (5 bases). There are 13 residues in the CDR3. Germline V gives CDR1 SGHTA, CDR2 FQGNSA. Trimming shortened V by 5 bases and J by 6 bases, and 11 bases separated the two germline ends. The CDR3 region is CASSLQASQPQHF. The part of the CDR3 DNA that was read is TGTGCCAGCAGCCTACAGGCGAGTCAGCCC.

On this clone: The observed sequence ends 3 residues before the CDR3 terminus, with the missing tail filled in from the germline J gene. V usage is TRBV2 and J usage is TRBJ2-5, with 14 positions matching TRBD2. The CDR3 is 15 residues long. V shed 8 bases, J shed 1 base, and the junction held 3 bases outside the gene matches. The V gene's germline CDR1 is SNHLY and CDR2 FYNNEI. The chain's CDR3 is CASGGLAGAQETQYF. The DNA read from the CDR3 is TGTGCCAGCGGGGGACTAGCGGGAGCCCAAGAGACC.